This T cell receptor beta chain derives from a study of T cells after yellow fever vaccination. Overall study findings and caveats: It was a small share of clonotypes that appeared in both CD4 and CD8 compartments.

Germline V CDR1 and CDR2: SGHRS, YFSETQ. With V trimmed by 3 bases and J by 4 bases, 13 bases remained unmatched. This CDR3 contains 18 residues. Production of TCR cDNA was by 5'RACE template switching, which also added a universal primer site and UMIs. MiXCR was run by TCRdb on the 5' RACE reads, yielding one entry per CDR3 protein. In the table there are about 170,000 distinct CDR3 sequences, 8% to 13% of which are singletons. This clonotype occurred a few times. Its antigen is undetermined. This sequence was found in a man between 18 and 29 years old who received the YFV17D yellow fever vaccine. The V call is TRBV5-1, the J call TRBJ2-5, with 12 nucleotides matching TRBD2. Sequenced material: CD8+ T cells sorted from PBMCs, taken 15 days after the yellow fever booster vaccination. The CDR3 spells CASSSAGLAGGPSETQYF. The CDR3 DNA reads TGCGCCAGCAGCTCTGCTGGGCTAGCGGGGGGGCCTTCAGAGACCCAGTACTTC.